Each of the 10 T cell receptor beta chains below was sequenced from the same sample in a study of siplizumab effects on memory and regulatory T cells. Some clones are missing from TCRdb's copy, which holds only in-frame ones; the method was immunoSEQ multiplex PCR. Of over 95,000 clones in the sample, just under 95% were seen once. Specimen: non-Treg CD4+ T cells sorted from blood. The receptors come from a human donor in good health.

This chain joins TRBV19 and TRBJ2-5; D remains unclear. This CDR3 is 14 amino acids long. Looked up from germline, CDR1 is LNHDA and CDR2 is SQIVND (reference sequence). The ends were cut back, 7 bases at V and 3 bases at J, with 15 bases in the middle. CDR3 in amino acids: CASKDRWVEETQYF. The CDR3, as DNA: TGTGCCAGTAAGGATCGATGGGTTGAAGAGACCCAGTACTTC.

The chain is built from TRBV29-1 and TRBJ1-4; tentative D call: TRBD1 (6 bases). Trimming removed 0 bases from V and 6 bases from J, with 17 bases in between. The CDR3 loop spans 16 amino acids. The germline CDR1 and CDR2 sequences are SQVTM and ANQGSEA. CDR3 residues: CSVEDRVGGADEKLFF. The CDR3 DNA reads TGCAGCGTTGAAGATCGTGTCGGGGGGGCTGATGAAAAACTGTTTTTT. The whole variable domain, filled in from reference TRBV29-1 and TRBJ1-4, reads SAVISQKPSRDICQRGTSLTIQCQVDSQVTMMFWYRQQPGQSLTLIATANQGSEATYESGFVIDKFPISRPNLTFSTLTVSNMSPEDSSIYLCSVEDRVGGADEKLFFGSGTQLSVL.

The table lists this clone with a count of one. The chain employs TRBV27 and TRBJ2-3, with 8 bases aligning to TRBD1. CDR3 length: 14 residues. Germline V gene sequence: CDR1 MNHEY, CDR2 SMNVEV (reference sequence). The ends lost 8 bases at V and 4 bases at J; junction bases unmatched: 8. The CDR3 reads CASQSDRVADTQYF. In nucleotides, the CDR3 is TGTGCCAGCCAATCGGACAGGGTGGCAGATACGCAGTATTTT.

This chain links TRBV18 with TRBJ2-5, with 9 bases that match TRBD1. In germline, CDR1 is KGHSH, CDR2 LQKENI. J gave up 3 bases and V 2 bases, and 4 bases lay outside the gene matches. The CDR3 contains 15 residues. Written as DNA, the CDR3 is TGTGCCAGCTCACCAGGGACAGGGACGAAAGAGACCCAGTACTTC. Translated: CASSPGTGTKETQYF.

This rearrangement joins TRBV6-5 to TRBJ1-1; 12 nucleotides align to TRBD1. The CDR3 contains 15 residues. Germline CDR1 reads MNHEY; CDR2 reads SVGAGI. The V gene end was trimmed by 6 bases and the J gene end by 5 bases; junction bases not matched to a gene: 7. The CDR3: CASSTSGQGATEAFF. The CDR3 DNA reads as TGTGCCAGCAGCACCTCGGGACAGGGGGCGACTGAAGCTTTCTTT.

The V call is TRBV21-1, the J call TRBJ1-2. TRBV21-1 represents a pseudogene. The CDR3 contains 18 residues. CDR3 DNA sequence: TGTGCCAGCAGCAAGGACCCTAAGTCAGGAGGGCCTAACTATGGCTACACCTTC. This gives the protein CASSKDPKSGGPNYGYTF.

The chain uses TRBV19 and TRBJ2-3, with TRBD2 identical over 7 bases. CDR1 and CDR2 (germline): LNHDA, SQIVND (reference sequence). CDR3 length: 15 amino acids. V shed 0 bases, J shed 1 base, and the junction held 1 base outside the gene matches. CDR3 bases: TGTGCCAGTAGTATAGAAACTAGCGGCACAGATACGCAGTATTTT. Its protein product is CASSIETSGTDTQYF. The full variable domain, in which reference TRBV19 and TRBJ2-3 provide the parts outside the CDR3, is DGGITQSPKYLFRKEGQNVTLSCEQNLNHDAMYWYRQDPGQGLRLIYYSQIVNDFQKGDIAEGYSVSREKKESFPLTVTSAQKNPTAFYLCASSIETSGTDTQYFGPGTRLTVL.

This sequence joins TRBV18 and TRBJ1-3, with 7 bases aligning to TRBD1. Germline V lookup: CDR1 KGHSH, CDR2 LQKENI. J lost 2 bases, V lost 4 bases, and 8 bases had no gene match. The CDR3 has 16 amino acids. CDR3 bases: TGTGCCAGCTCACAACTCCGGGACAGCGCTGGAAACACCATATATTTT. Translation: CASSQLRDSAGNTIYF.

The chain carries TRBV29-1 and TRBJ2-3; D remains unclear. Germline V gives CDR1 SQVTM, CDR2 ANQGSEA. This CDR3 region has 15 residues. Trimming left V 5 bases short and J 4 bases short, with 19 bases between. The CDR3 is CSVTGHFTIPDTQYF. The CDR3 DNA follows: TGCAGCGTTACGGGCCACTTTACTATCCCAGATACGCAGTATTTT.

The genes are TRBV19 and TRBJ1-4; D remains ambiguous. The V end was cut by 5 bases, the J end by 6 bases, with 13 bases between. Germline V gene sequence: CDR1 LNHDA, CDR2 SQIVND (reference sequence). The CDR3 has 14 amino acids. The chain's CDR3 is CASSVRVLYEKLFF. In DNA, the CDR3 is TGTGCCAGTAGTGTCCGGGTATTATATGAAAAACTGTTTTTT. The full variable domain, rest sourced from reference TRBV19 and TRBJ1-4, is DGGITQSPKYLFRKEGQNVTLSCEQNLNHDAMYWYRQDPGQGLRLIYYSQIVNDFQKGDIAEGYSVSREKKESFPLTVTSAQKNPTAFYLCASSVRVLYEKLFFGSGTQLSVL.